The sequence of this TCR beta chain was determined in a study of lung T cells in sarcoidosis with Löfgren's syndrome. Whole-study context: In sarcoidosis, CD4+ T cells accumulate in bronchoalveolar lavage fluid. Repertoire analyses centered on Löfgren's syndrome patients.

TCRdb processed the reads anew with MiXCR; each CDR3 protein has one entry. The repertoire holds roughly 63,000 distinct CDR3 sequences, with 21% as singletons. As to this clonotype: What it binds is not known.

Germline trimming cut 2 bases from V and 5 bases from J; bases unmatched to any gene: 7. CDR1 and CDR2 (germline): LGHNT, FRNRAP. CDR3 size: 15 residues. General study results and limits: Löfgren's syndrome patients reportedly showed greatest TRAV12-1 and TRBV2 expansion versus controls. Shared TRAV12-1 and TRBV2 CDR3 motifs across Löfgren's syndrome patients reportedly suggested public CD4+ TCRs.

The rearrangement joins TRBV12-5 to TRBJ1-2, with 8 bases fitting TRBD1. Sequencing was done on a sample of CD4+ T cells from PBMCs. The origin of this receptor is a human donor with sarcoidosis (Löfgren's syndrome or another form), or a control subject (not recorded which). In nucleotides, the CDR3 is TGTGCTAGTGGTTTGTCCCAGGGGGCCCTTTATGGCTACACCTTC. This gives the protein CASGLSQGALYGYTF.